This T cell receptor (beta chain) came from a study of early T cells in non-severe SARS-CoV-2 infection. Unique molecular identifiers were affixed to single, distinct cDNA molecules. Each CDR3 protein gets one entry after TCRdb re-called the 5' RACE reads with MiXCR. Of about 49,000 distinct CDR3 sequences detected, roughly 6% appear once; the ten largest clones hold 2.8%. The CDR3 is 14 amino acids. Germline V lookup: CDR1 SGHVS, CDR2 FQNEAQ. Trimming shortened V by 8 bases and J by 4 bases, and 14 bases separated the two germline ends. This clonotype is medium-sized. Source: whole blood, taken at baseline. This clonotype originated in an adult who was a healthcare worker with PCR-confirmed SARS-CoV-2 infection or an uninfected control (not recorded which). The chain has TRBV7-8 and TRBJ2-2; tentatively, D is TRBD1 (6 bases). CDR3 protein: CASEGVRRTGELFF. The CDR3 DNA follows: TGTGCCAGCGAGGGGGTACGTCGCACCGGGGAGCTGTTTTTT.